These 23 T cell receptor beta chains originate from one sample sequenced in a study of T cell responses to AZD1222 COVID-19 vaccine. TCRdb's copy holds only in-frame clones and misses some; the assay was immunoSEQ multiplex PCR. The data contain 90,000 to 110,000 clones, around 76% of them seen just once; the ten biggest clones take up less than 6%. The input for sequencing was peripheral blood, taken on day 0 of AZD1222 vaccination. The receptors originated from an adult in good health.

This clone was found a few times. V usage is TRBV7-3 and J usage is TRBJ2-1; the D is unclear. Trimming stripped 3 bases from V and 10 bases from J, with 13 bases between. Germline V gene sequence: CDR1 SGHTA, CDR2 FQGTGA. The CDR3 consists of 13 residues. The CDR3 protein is CASSFGVAGEQFF. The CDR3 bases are TGTGCCAGCAGCTTTGGGGTAGCTGGGGAGCAGTTCTTC.

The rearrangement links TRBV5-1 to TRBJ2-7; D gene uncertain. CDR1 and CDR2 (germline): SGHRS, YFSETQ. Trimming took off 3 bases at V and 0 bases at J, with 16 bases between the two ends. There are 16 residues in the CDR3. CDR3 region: CASSSSPAPNSYEQYF. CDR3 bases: TGCGCCAGCAGCTCTAGTCCAGCGCCCAACTCCTACGAGCAGTACTTC.

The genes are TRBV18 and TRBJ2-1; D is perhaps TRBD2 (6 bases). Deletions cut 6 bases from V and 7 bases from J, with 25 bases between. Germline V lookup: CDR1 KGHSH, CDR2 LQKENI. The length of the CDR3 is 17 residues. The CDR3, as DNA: TGTGCCAGCTCCCCCCTAGAAGTGGCGGGGTTTGGTAATGAGCAGTTCTTC. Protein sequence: CASSPLEVAGFGNEQFF.

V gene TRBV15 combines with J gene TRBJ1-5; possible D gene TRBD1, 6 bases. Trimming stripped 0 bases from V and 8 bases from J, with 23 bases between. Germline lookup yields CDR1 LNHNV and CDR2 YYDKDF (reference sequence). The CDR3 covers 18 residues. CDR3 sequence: CATSRDNWAGALREPQHF. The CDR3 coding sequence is TGTGCCACCAGCAGAGATAATTGGGCAGGGGCCTTGCGGGAGCCCCAGCATTTT. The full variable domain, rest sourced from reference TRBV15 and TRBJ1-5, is DAMVIQNPRYQVTQFGKPVTLSCSQTLNHNVMYWYQQKSSQAPKLLFHYYDKDFNNEADTPDNFQSRRPNTSFCFLDIRSPGLGDTAMYLCATSRDNWAGALREPQHFGDGTRLSIL.

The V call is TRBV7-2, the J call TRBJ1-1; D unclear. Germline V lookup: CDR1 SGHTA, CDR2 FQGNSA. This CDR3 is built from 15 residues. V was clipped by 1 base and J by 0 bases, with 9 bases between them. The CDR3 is CASSLERDMNTEAFF. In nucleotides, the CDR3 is TGTGCCAGCAGCTTAGAGAGGGATATGAACACTGAAGCTTTCTTT.

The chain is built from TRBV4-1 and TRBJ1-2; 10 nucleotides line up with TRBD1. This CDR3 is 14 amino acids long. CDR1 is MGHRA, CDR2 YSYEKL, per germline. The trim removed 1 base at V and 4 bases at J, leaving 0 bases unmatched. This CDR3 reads CASSQGQGAYGYTF. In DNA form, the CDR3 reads TGCGCCAGCAGCCAAGGACAGGGGGCCTATGGCTACACCTTC.

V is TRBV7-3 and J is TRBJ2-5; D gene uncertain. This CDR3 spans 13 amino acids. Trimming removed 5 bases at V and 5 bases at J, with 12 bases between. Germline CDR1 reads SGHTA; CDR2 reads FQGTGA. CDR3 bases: TGTGCCAGCAGCCAAGGGCCCCGGGAGACCCAGTACTTC. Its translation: CASSQGPRETQYF.

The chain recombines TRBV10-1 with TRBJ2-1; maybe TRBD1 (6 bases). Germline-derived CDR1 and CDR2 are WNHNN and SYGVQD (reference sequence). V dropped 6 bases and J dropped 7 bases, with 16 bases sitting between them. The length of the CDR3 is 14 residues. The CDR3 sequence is CASSDATGRNEQFF. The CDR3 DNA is TGCGCCAGCAGCGACGCCACAGGGCGGAATGAGCAGTTCTTC.

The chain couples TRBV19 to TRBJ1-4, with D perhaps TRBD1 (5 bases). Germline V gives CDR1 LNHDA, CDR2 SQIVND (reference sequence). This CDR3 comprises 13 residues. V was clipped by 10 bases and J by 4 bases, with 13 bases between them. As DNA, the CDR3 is TGTGCCACCAGGGAGCGGGTTAATGAAAAACTGTTTTTT. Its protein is CATRERVNEKLFF.

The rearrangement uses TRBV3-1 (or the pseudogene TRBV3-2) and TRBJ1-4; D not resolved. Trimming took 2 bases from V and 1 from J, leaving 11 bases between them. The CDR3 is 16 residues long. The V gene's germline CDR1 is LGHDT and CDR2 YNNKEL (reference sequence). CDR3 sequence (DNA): TGTGCCAGCAGCCAATGGGGAATCGGAACTAATGAAAAACTGTTTTTT. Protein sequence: CASSQWGIGTNEKLFF.

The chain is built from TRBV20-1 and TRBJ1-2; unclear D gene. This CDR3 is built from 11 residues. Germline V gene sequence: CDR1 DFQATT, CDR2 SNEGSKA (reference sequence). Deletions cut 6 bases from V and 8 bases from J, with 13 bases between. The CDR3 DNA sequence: TGCAGTGCCAATGTGGGCCCGGGCTACACCTTC. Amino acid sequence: CSANVGPGYTF.

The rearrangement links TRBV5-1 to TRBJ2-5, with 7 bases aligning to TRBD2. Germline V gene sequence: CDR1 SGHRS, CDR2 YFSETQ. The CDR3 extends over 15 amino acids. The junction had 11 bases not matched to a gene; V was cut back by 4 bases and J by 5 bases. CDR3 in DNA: TGCGCCAGCAGCCTAATGGACGGGGGAGGGGAGACCCAGTACTTC. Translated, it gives CASSLMDGGGETQYF. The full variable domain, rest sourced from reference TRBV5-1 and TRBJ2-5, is KAGVTQTPRYLIKTRGQQVTLSCSPISGHRSVSWYQQTPGQGLQFLFEYFSETQRNKGNFPGRFSGRQFSNSRSEMNVSTLELGDSALYLCASSLMDGGGETQYFGPGTRLLVL.

As DNA, the CDR3 is TGCGCCAGCAGCCAGCACCCGGACAGGGTTAACTATGGCTACACCTTC. Amino acids: CASSQHPDRVNYGYTF. The chain combines TRBV5-1 with TRBJ1-2; 8 nucleotides line up with TRBD1. The CDR3 is made up of 16 amino acids. Germline V gene data show CDR1 as SGHRS and CDR2 as YFSETQ. J was trimmed by 1 base and V by 4 bases; bases with no gene match: 9.

The CDR3 spells CASSPRRAGTTDTQYF. CDR3 coding DNA: TGTGCCAGCAGCCCCCGTCGAGCGGGGACCACAGATACGCAGTATTTT. The V and J genes are TRBV4-2 and TRBJ2-3, with 7 bases matching TRBD2. There are 16 residues in the CDR3. In germline, CDR1 is LGHNA, CDR2 YNFKEQ. The ends lost 4 bases at V and 2 bases at J; junction bases unmatched: 9.

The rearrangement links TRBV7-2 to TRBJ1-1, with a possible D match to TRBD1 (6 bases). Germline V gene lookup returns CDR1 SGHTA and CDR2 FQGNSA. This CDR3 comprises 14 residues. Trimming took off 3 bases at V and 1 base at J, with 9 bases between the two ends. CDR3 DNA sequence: TGTGCCAGCAGCTTCAGGACAGAGAACACTGAAGCTTTCTTT. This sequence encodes CASSFRTENTEAFF. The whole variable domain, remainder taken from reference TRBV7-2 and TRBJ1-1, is GAGVSQSPSNKVTEKGKDVELRCDPISGHTALYWYRQSLGQGLEFLIYFQGNSAPDKSGLPSDRFSAERTGGSVSTLTIQRTQQEDSAVYLCASSFRTENTEAFFGQGTRLTVV.

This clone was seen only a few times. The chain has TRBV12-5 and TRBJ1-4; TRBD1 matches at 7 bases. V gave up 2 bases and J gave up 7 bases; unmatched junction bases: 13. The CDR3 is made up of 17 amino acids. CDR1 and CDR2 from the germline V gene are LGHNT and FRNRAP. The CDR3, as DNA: TGTGCTAGTGGTTTGTCCCCACTCGACAGGGCCGGTGAAAAACTGTTTTTT. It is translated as CASGLSPLDRAGEKLFF. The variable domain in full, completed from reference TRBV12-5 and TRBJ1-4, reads DARVTQTPRHKVTEMGQEVTMRCQPILGHNTVFWYRQTMMQGLELLAYFRNRAPLDDSGMPKDRFSAEMPDATLATLKIQPSEPRDSAVYFCASGLSPLDRAGEKLFFGSGTQLSVL.

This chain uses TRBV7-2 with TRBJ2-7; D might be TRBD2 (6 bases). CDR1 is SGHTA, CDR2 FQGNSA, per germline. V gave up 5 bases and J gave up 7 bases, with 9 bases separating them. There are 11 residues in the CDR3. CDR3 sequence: CASSRTKEQYF. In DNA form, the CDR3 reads TGTGCCAGCAGCCGGACTAAAGAGCAGTACTTC.

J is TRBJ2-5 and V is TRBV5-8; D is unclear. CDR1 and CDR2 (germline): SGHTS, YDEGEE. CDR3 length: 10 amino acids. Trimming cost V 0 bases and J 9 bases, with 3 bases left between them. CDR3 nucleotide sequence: TGTGCCAGCAGCTTGGGGTCCCAGTACTTC. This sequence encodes CASSLGSQYF.

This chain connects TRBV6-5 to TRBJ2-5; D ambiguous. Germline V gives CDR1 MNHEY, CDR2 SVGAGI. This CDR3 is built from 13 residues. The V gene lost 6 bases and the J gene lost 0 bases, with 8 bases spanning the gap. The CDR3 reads CASSLTYQETQYF. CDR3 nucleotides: TGTGCCAGCAGCCTGACTTACCAAGAGACCCAGTACTTC.

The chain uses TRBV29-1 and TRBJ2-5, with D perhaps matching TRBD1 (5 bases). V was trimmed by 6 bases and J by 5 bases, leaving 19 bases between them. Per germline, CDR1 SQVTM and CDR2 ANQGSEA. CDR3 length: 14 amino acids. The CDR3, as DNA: TGCAGCGTGACCCGGGTAGGGGCGAGGGAGACCCAGTACTTC. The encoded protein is CSVTRVGARETQYF. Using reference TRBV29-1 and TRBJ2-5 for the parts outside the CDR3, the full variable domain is SAVISQKPSRDICQRGTSLTIQCQVDSQVTMMFWYRQQPGQSLTLIATANQGSEATYESGFVIDKFPISRPNLTFSTLTVSNMSPEDSSIYLCSVTRVGARETQYFGPGTRLLVL.

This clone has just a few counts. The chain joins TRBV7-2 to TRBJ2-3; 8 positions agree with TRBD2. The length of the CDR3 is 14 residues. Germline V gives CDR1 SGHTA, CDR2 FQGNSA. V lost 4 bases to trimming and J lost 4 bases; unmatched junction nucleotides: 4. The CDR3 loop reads CASSSRRGADTQYF. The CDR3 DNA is TGTGCCAGCAGCTCTAGGCGGGGGGCAGATACGCAGTATTTT.

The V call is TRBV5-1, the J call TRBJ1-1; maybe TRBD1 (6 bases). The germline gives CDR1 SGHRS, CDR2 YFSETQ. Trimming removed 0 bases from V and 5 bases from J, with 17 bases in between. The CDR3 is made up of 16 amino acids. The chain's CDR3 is CASSLEPAGARTEAFF. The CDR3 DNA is TGCGCCAGCAGCTTGGAACCGGCGGGGGCTAGGACTGAAGCTTTCTTT. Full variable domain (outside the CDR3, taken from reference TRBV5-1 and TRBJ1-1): KAGVTQTPRYLIKTRGQQVTLSCSPISGHRSVSWYQQTPGQGLQFLFEYFSETQRNKGNFPGRFSGRQFSNSRSEMNVSTLELGDSALYLCASSLEPAGARTEAFFGQGTRLTVV.

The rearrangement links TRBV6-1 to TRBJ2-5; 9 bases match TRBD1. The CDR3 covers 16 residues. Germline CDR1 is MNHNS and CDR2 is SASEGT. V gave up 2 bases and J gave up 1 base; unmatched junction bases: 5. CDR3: CASSERGTGIQETQYF. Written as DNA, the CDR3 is TGTGCCAGCAGTGAACGAGGGACAGGGATCCAAGAGACCCAGTACTTC.